Each of the 25 T cell receptor beta chains below was sequenced from the same sample in a study of radiotherapy plus CTLA-4 blockade in lung cancer. The repertoire was sequenced with immunoSEQ multiplex PCR; TCRdb's copy has only in-frame clones and lacks some. The table records tens of thousands of clones, 79% of them present only once. The sequencing used peripheral blood, collected from a patient treated with radiotherapy plus ipilimumab. The source is a human donor with non-small cell lung cancer who had a complete response to radiotherapy plus ipilimumab.

This clone occurred once. The chain has TRBV19 and TRBJ1-2; D call uncertain. The CDR3 is 15 amino acids. V was shortened by 0 bases and J by 1 base, with 9 bases between the two germline ends. The germline gives CDR1 LNHDA, CDR2 SQIVND (reference sequence). The CDR3 region is CASSIDPGHNYGYTF. The CDR3, as DNA: TGTGCCAGTAGTATAGATCCTGGCCATAACTATGGCTACACCTTC. Full variable domain (missing parts from reference TRBV19 and TRBJ1-2): DGGITQSPKYLFRKEGQNVTLSCEQNLNHDAMYWYRQDPGQGLRLIYYSQIVNDFQKGDIAEGYSVSREKKESFPLTVTSAQKNPTAFYLCASSIDPGHNYGYTFGSGTRLTVV.

The chain recombines TRBV6-4 with TRBJ1-1; no firm D call. In germline, CDR1 is MRHNA, CDR2 SNTAGT. Between the trimmed V and J ends, which lost 6 bases and 1 base, there was a span of 9 bases. This CDR3 contains 13 residues. The CDR3 DNA is TGTGCCAGCAGCCTGACGGGGAACACTGAAGCTTTCTTT. It is translated as CASSLTGNTEAFF.

V is TRBV19 and J is TRBJ1-6; D may be TRBD1 (6 bases). In germline, CDR1 is LNHDA, CDR2 SQIVND (reference sequence). The CDR3 consists of 17 residues. Trimming stripped 6 bases from V and 13 bases from J, with 28 bases between. CDR3 coding DNA: TGTGCCAGTAGGAGAACAGGGTTCGAAAGCCTCGTTACTCCCCTCCACTTT. It is translated as CASRRTGFESLVTPLHF.

The genes are TRBV4-3 and TRBJ1-4; 8 bases align to TRBD1. The CDR3 consists of 21 residues. Trimming took 0 bases from V and 8 from J; bases not matched to a gene: 23. From germline, CDR1 is LGHNA and CDR2 YSLEER. The CDR3 coding sequence is TGCGCCAGCAGCCAAGAACCCGCGGGGCAGGGGGCGGATTTAAGTAGGGAAAAACTGTTTTTT. This translates into CASSQEPAGQGADLSREKLFF.

The chain employs TRBV5-1 and TRBJ1-1; a weak D match, TRBD1 (6 bases). CDR1 is SGHRS, CDR2 YFSETQ, per germline. Trimming took off 3 bases at V and 2 bases at J, with 11 bases between the two ends. The CDR3 is 14 amino acids. CDR3: CASSYAGGNTEAFF. CDR3 bases: TGCGCCAGCAGCTATGCTGGGGGCAACACTGAAGCTTTCTTT. Together with reference TRBV5-1 and TRBJ1-1, the CDR3 gives the full variable domain: KAGVTQTPRYLIKTRGQQVTLSCSPISGHRSVSWYQQTPGQGLQFLFEYFSETQRNKGNFPGRFSGRQFSNSRSEMNVSTLELGDSALYLCASSYAGGNTEAFFGQGTRLTVV.

This clone came up a few times. V and J are TRBV28 and TRBJ1-2, with a tentative D call TRBD1 (5 bases). The germline gives CDR1 MDHEN, CDR2 SYDVKM. The V end was cut by 6 bases, the J end by 8 bases, with 22 bases between. There are 15 residues in the CDR3. The CDR3 here is CASRSGGGAGGGYTF. The CDR3, as DNA: TGTGCCAGCAGGTCGGGGGGAGGGGCCGGAGGGGGCTACACCTTC.

V usage is TRBV4-3 and J usage is TRBJ2-1, with D perhaps TRBD2 (5 bases). This CDR3 has 15 amino acids. V was pared by 0 bases and J by 9 bases, with 15 bases between. The germline CDR1 and CDR2 sequences are LGHNA and YSLEER. DNA for the CDR3: TGCGCCAGCAGCCAAGATATTAGTGGGAGAATTGAGCAGTTCTTC. Its translation is CASSQDISGRIEQFF.

In its sample, this clone was seen once. This chain joins TRBV19 and TRBJ1-2; TRBD1 aligns across 9 bases. Germline V lookup: CDR1 LNHDA, CDR2 SQIVND (reference sequence). The CDR3 extends over 16 amino acids. J gave up 8 bases and V 5 bases, and 15 bases lay outside the gene matches. For the CDR3, the DNA is TGTGCCAGTAGTTCGACGACCGGGACAGGGTTTCTCGGCTACACCTTC. Its translation is CASSSTTGTGFLGYTF.

The chain links TRBV13 to TRBJ1-3, with D perhaps matching TRBD1 (6 bases). The length of the CDR3 is 17 residues. In germline, CDR1 is PRHDT, CDR2 FYEKMQ (reference sequence). V was shortened by 1 base and J by 0 bases, with 13 bases between the two germline ends. Written as DNA, the CDR3 is TGTGCCAGCAGCTTAGATCAGGGACACCTCTCTGGAAACACCATATATTTT. As protein: CASSLDQGHLSGNTIYF.

V is TRBV19 and J is TRBJ2-1; 7 bases line up with TRBD1. The CDR3 covers 14 residues. The V and J ends lost 6 bases and 3 bases, in that order; junction bases with no gene match: 5. Germline values: CDR1 LNHDA, CDR2 SQIVND (reference sequence). The CDR3 protein is CASRGQMRYNEQFF. The CDR3 nucleotides read TGTGCCAGTAGGGGACAGATGCGCTACAATGAGCAGTTCTTC.

The chain employs TRBV5-5 and TRBJ1-5; D is perhaps TRBD1 (5 bases). The germline V gene encodes CDR1 SGHKS and CDR2 YYEKEE (reference sequence). The CDR3 has 13 amino acids. V was shortened by 1 base and J by 6 bases, with 8 bases between the two germline ends. This chain's CDR3 is CASSLRGTQPQHF. CDR3 sequence (DNA): TGTGCCAGCAGCTTGCGGGGGACTCAGCCCCAGCATTTT.

The chain recombines TRBV5-5 with TRBJ2-6, with a tentative D call TRBD2 (6 bases). The V end was cut by 1 base, the J end by 0 bases, with 14 bases between. There are 18 residues in the CDR3. The germline V gene encodes CDR1 SGHKS and CDR2 YYEKEE (reference sequence). The CDR3 spells CASSLRRGSISGANVLTF. CDR3 bases: TGTGCCAGCAGCTTGCGCCGGGGGTCTATCTCTGGGGCCAACGTCCTGACTTTC.

The chain recombines TRBV29-1 with TRBJ1-4; 8 nucleotides align to TRBD1. The CDR3 runs 16 residues. J gave up 7 bases and V 3 bases, and 13 bases lay outside the gene matches. CDR1 is SQVTM, CDR2 ANQGSEA, per germline. CDR3 in DNA: TGCAGCGTTGATCAAACAGGGGGTAGAGGTAGTGAAAAACTGTTTTTT. This codes for CSVDQTGGRGSEKLFF.

The V and J genes are TRBV27 and TRBJ1-5; D not resolved. V lost 6 bases to trimming and J lost 0 bases, with 9 bases between them. This CDR3 comprises 14 residues. Looked up from germline, CDR1 is MNHEY and CDR2 is SMNVEV (reference sequence). The CDR3 nucleotides are TGTGCCAGCAGGGCGGGAGCTAGCAATCAGCCCCAGCATTTT. Translation: CASRAGASNQPQHF.

The J gene is TRBJ2-5, the V gene TRBV7-2; a weak D match, TRBD1 (6 bases). CDR1 and CDR2 (germline): SGHTA, FQGNSA. The V and J ends lost 1 base and 4 bases respectively, with 10 bases between them. The CDR3 has 14 amino acids. CDR3 nucleotides: TGTGCCAGCAGCTTAGGGCCAGGGGTAGAGACCCAGTACTTC. This gives the protein CASSLGPGVETQYF.

The genes are TRBV19 and TRBJ1-4; 8 bases line up with TRBD1. With V trimmed by 5 bases and J by 6 bases, 5 bases remained unmatched. In germline, CDR1 is LNHDA, CDR2 SQIVND (reference sequence). CDR3 length: 14 amino acids. The CDR3 region is CASSLDRVDEKLFF. CDR3 in DNA: TGTGCCAGTAGTTTGGACAGGGTGGATGAAAAACTGTTTTTT.

The CDR3 protein is CASSAPGTSGNEQFF. CDR3 sequence (DNA): TGTGCCAGCAGCGCCCCCGGGACTAGTGGAAATGAGCAGTTCTTC. The chain is built from TRBV9 and TRBJ2-1; 8 positions match TRBD2. Germline loops: CDR1 SGDLS, CDR2 YYNGEE. The CDR3 runs to 15 residues. J was trimmed by 7 bases and V by 3 bases; bases with no gene match: 9. The variable domain in full, completed from reference TRBV9 and TRBJ2-1, reads DSGVTQTPKHLITATGQRVTLRCSPRSGDLSVYWYQQSLDQGLQFLIQYYNGEERAKGNILERFSAQQFPDLHSELNLSSLELGDSALYFCASSAPGTSGNEQFFGPGTRLTVL.

The gene calls are TRBV10-3 and TRBJ1-1; 7 nucleotides line up with TRBD1. V shed 9 bases, J shed 0 bases, and the junction held 4 bases outside the gene matches. In germline, CDR1 is ENHRY, CDR2 SYGVKD. The CDR3 sequence is 13 residues long. The CDR3 is CAIRGQMNTEAFF. In nucleotides, the CDR3 is TGTGCCATTAGGGGACAGATGAACACTGAAGCTTTCTTT.

The chain carries TRBV9 and TRBJ1-1, with TRBD1 matching 7 bases. Germline V CDR1 and CDR2: SGDLS, YYNGEE. CDR3 length: 13 residues. With V trimmed by 5 bases and J by 2 bases, 3 bases remained unmatched. This CDR3 is CASSRDSNTEAFF. CDR3 coding DNA: TGTGCCAGCAGTCGGGACAGTAACACTGAAGCTTTCTTT.

This clone was counted ten times or more. The chain recombines TRBV27 with TRBJ1-5; 7 bases map to TRBD1. V gave up 6 bases and J gave up 1 base; unmatched junction bases: 6. The CDR3 totals 15 residues. CDR1 MNHEY and CDR2 SMNVEV come from the germline V gene (reference sequence). This chain's CDR3 is CASSYRGESNQPQHF. CDR3 in DNA: TGTGCCAGCAGCTACAGGGGAGAGAGCAATCAGCCCCAGCATTTT.

This clone turned up a few times. The rearrangement uses TRBV29-1 and TRBJ2-1, with 8 bases aligning to TRBD2. The J segment lost 3 bases and the V segment lost 2 bases, leaving 0 bases of the junction unmatched. Looked up from germline, CDR1 is SQVTM and CDR2 is ANQGSEA. CDR3 length equals 13 residues. The CDR3: CSVETSGYNEQFF. The CDR3 coding sequence is TGCAGCGTTGAAACTAGCGGCTACAATGAGCAGTTCTTC.

This clone is termed medium-sized (0.01 to 0.1%). The chain carries TRBV6-1 and TRBJ1-2, with no clear D. This CDR3 comprises 14 residues. Germline-derived CDR1 and CDR2 are MNHNS and SASEGT. Trimming cost V 3 bases and J 4 bases, with 12 bases left between them. CDR3 protein: CASSDWAGGYGYTF. DNA of the CDR3: TGTGCCAGCAGTGACTGGGCGGGCGGCTATGGCTACACCTTC.

V is TRBV7-8 and J is TRBJ2-3, with 9 bases identical to TRBD2. Germline V gene data show CDR1 as SGHVS and CDR2 as FQNEAQ. This CDR3 has 16 amino acids. V was pared by 4 bases and J by 4 bases, with 9 bases of the junction left unmatched. The CDR3 reads CASSSPAGGQADTQYF. Here the CDR3 DNA reads TGTGCCAGCAGCTCGCCAGCGGGGGGCCAGGCAGATACGCAGTATTTT.

The rearrangement links TRBV15 to TRBJ2-5; maybe TRBD2 (6 bases). The J call is uncertain, as TRBJ2-7 better fits the DNA end. This CDR3 has 14 amino acids. The germline V gene has CDR1 LNHNV and CDR2 YYDKDF (reference sequence). The CDR3 coding sequence is TGTGCCACCAGCAGAGACCGGGGGTCCTACGAGCAGTACTTC. This translates into CATSRDRGSYEQYF.

The chain links TRBV4-1 to TRBJ1-2; weak D call: TRBD1 (6 bases). Trimming cost V 0 bases and J 2 bases, with 19 bases left between them. The germline CDR1 and CDR2 sequences are MGHRA and YSYEKL. This CDR3 contains 18 residues. CDR3 coding DNA: TGCGCCAGCAGCCAAGATTCTTTCAGGACAGACTTAAACTATGGCTACACCTTC. As protein: CASSQDSFRTDLNYGYTF.